This TCR beta chain is from a study of T cell responses to AZD1222 COVID-19 vaccine (dated by TCRdb to the early 2020s). Concerning the study at large: TCR sequencing was performed for more than 230 trial participants, of whom about 200 were given two doses of AZD1222 and around 26 were given two doses of MenACWY control vaccine. Trial participants were enrolled by age into subgroups of 18-55, 56-69 and 70-plus years, and roughly 150, 30 and 60 TCR-sequenced participants, respectively, were included in these subgroups.

The CDR3 regions of human TCRbeta chains were subjected to immunosequencing. Concerning the study's data processing: TCRs in the repertoires were matched against a reference library of SARS-CoV-2-specific TCRs that had been generated with the MIRA antigen-specificity platform. Breadth was defined as the fraction of unique TCRs that were SARS-CoV-2-associated. Depth was defined as the fraction of total T cells that were SARS-CoV-2-associated. Using the MIRA data, every spike-specific TCR was mapped to the spike region that the TCR reacted to and assigned to either a CD4 or a CD8 class. Log10-transformed breadth and depth values were compared by one-way ANOVA with Sidak's multiple comparisons tests. The immuneACCESS repertoire file appears here via TCRdb, limited to in-frame rearrangements. These files lack a portion of the clones; in checked studies, under half of the deficit traces to unresolved V genes, and the cause of the others is not known. V and J calls and clone size are as listed in that table; D and trimming were resolved from the DNA. For this sample the table gives 150,000 to 200,000 clones, of which about nine tenths were detected only once. Roughly 1.9% of the sample goes to the ten largest clones.

Looking up the germline V gene yields CDR1 KGHDR and CDR2 SFDVKD. The CDR3 contains 15 residues, cysteine and phenylalanine counted. Of the read, only the CDR3 DNA is kept; its 45 bases are in frame from base 1. Points on this clone: Its target antigen remains unknown. Mismatch with germline at one junction end may stem from a read error.

Beyond this particular receptor, the publication reports: In the small 56-69-year group, the increase in depth fell short of significance, most likely because of low power. Participants were mostly white British, with more females than males. The authors suggested clonal diversity may have been underestimated. The vaccine-associated CD4 TCRs covered the entire spike protein, and the dominant responses fell in regions 160-218 and 743-854. Reportedly, close to half of the unique spike-specific TCRs recognized epitopes lying outside the regions that are mutated in the B.1.351 and B.1.1.7 variants. Because no day 14 peak-response samples were available, repertoires were characterized only after the peak T cell response. After two AZD1222 doses, both the breadth and the depth of spike-specific TCRs were significantly higher than at day 0 and than in MenACWY recipients. Only a handful of AZD1222 recipients were SARS-CoV-2 seropositive at baseline, limiting conclusions about previously exposed vaccinees.

The time point label, read with the paper, signifies: about 28 days (+/-7) after the second vaccine dose. AZD1222 recipients with second doses at about 4 weeks or about 12 weeks were pooled, because spike-specific TCR depth and breadth did not differ between schedules. Samples from vaccinated people were obtained from the UK trials COV001 and COV002, which included a single-blind randomized controlled phase 2/3 trial of AZD1222 (ChAdOx1 nCoV-19) in healthy adults. Trial participant PBMC samples were collected at day 0 and day 28 after the second dose for TCRbeta chain sequencing. This specimen consisted of peripheral blood, obtained 28 days after the second AZD1222 dose. The chain uses TRBV24-1 and TRBJ2-1; TRBD2 matches 8 bases in the middle. This TCR derives from an adult who received the AZD1222 COVID-19 vaccine. CDR3 region: CVTSPLSGNGDEQFF. The DNA sequence is TGTGTCACCAGTCCCCTTAGCGGGAACGGCGATGAGCAGTTCTTC.